The present TCR beta chain was sequenced within a study of shared clonotypes between healthy human individuals. At the level of the study: The donors, two women and a few men, were aged 18 to 49. CD8 memory received one plate per donor, CD8 naive two, CD4 memory three and CD4 naive three.

The study separated CD4+ cells into CD45RA+ naive and CD45RA-negative memory subsets. Some clones are missing from TCRdb's copy, which holds only in-frame ones; the method was immunoSEQ multiplex PCR. Among around 940,000 clones, roughly 72% were seen once, and the ten largest hold about 1.5%. There are 15 residues in the CDR3. Germline-derived CDR1 and CDR2 are SEHNR and FQNEAQ (reference sequence). V lost 0 bases and J lost 8, with 16 bases in between. The sequence was obtained from a man younger than 30 in good health. This chain uses TRBV7-9 with TRBJ1-2, with D possibly matching TRBD1 (5 bases). Material for sequencing was memory CD4+ T cells sorted from blood. Subset defined: CD45RA-negative fraction. Here the CDR3 reads CASSLAGETRGGYTF. The CDR3 bases are TGTGCCAGCAGCTTAGCGGGGGAGACCCGCGGGGGCTACACCTTC.